The source of this T cell receptor beta chain is a study of blood T cell repertoires in COVID-19. About the research overall: The origin of the acute and convalescent COVID-19 samples was the United States, Italy and Spain. PBMCs, B-cell-depleted T cells, or T cells were the source of the cDNA or gDNA that made up the material.

The CDR3 sequence is 12 residues long. Original processing notes: Quantification of nucleated cells was approximated via reference gene primer amplification. The data were produced by immunoSEQ multiplex PCR, yet TCRdb's version contains in-frame clones alone and is incomplete. That table supplies the V and J calls and clone size; D and trimming were determined from the DNA. The sample has 71,000 or so clones; roughly nine tenths are singletons. The clonotype was recovered from a man at least 80 years old in a cohort sampled during active COVID-19. The sample was peripheral blood. The V gene is TRBV21-1, the J gene TRBJ2-5; the table's TRBD1 call for D was not verified on the DNA. TRBV21-1 is a pseudogene. The CDR3 region is CASGTGPETQYF. The CDR3 DNA is TGTGCCAGCGGGACAGGGCCAGAGACCCAGTACTTC.